Below, 16 T cell receptor beta chains from the same sample are listed, as sequenced in a study of blood T cell repertoires in COVID-19. The assay was immunoSEQ multiplex PCR, and TCRdb's table has in-frame clones only and misses some. The sample has fewer than 350,000 clones; about nine tenths are singletons. The sequenced sample consisted of PBMCs or T cells enriched from blood (not recorded which). The receptors derive from a woman aged 35 to 49 who had recovered from COVID-19.

This chain uses TRBV7-8 with TRBJ2-1; 11 bases map to TRBD2. Germline-derived CDR1 and CDR2 are SGHVS and FQNEAQ. J lost 6 bases, V lost 5 bases, and 15 bases had no gene match. The CDR3 runs 18 residues. The CDR3 coding sequence is TGTGCCAGCAGCCCTAGCCGCCTAAGACTAGCGGGGCCCAATGAGCAGTTCTTC. Amino acids: CASSPSRLRLAGPNEQFF.

The chain couples TRBV19 to TRBJ1-2, with TRBD1 matching 8 bases. Germline V gene sequence: CDR1 LNHDA, CDR2 SQIVND (reference sequence). CDR3 length equals 17 residues. With 0 bases clipped from V and 8 bases from J, the junction kept 14 bases outside the gene matches. The CDR3 protein is CASSIDRRSGQGYGYTF. CDR3 DNA sequence: TGTGCCAGTAGTATAGATCGGCGGTCCGGACAGGGCTACGGCTACACCTTC.

The V and J genes are TRBV5-1 and TRBJ2-3, with a tentative D call TRBD1 (6 bases). The CDR3 sequence is 15 residues long. V was cut by 7 bases and J by 0 bases, with 15 bases left in between. Germline loops: CDR1 SGHRS, CDR2 YFSETQ. CDR3 bases: TGCGCCAGCCTTCAGGGGACGGGAAGCACAGATACGCAGTATTTT. It codes for CASLQGTGSTDTQYF.

The chain carries TRBV7-3 and TRBJ1-1, with 7 bases fitting TRBD1. The CDR3 extends over 16 amino acids. Germline assignment: CDR1 SGHTA and CDR2 FQGTGA. Germline trimming cut 4 bases from V and 1 base from J; bases unmatched to any gene: 9. The chain's CDR3 is CASSSQGGVRNTEAFF. CDR3 coding DNA: TGTGCCAGCAGCTCTCAGGGGGGAGTGAGGAACACTGAAGCTTTCTTT.

The CDR3 DNA sequence: TGTGCCAGCAGTCCACCCGGGGGTGAGACTGAAGCTTTCTTT. Translation gives CASSPPGGETEAFF. The chain uses TRBV6-5 and TRBJ1-1; a possible D gene is TRBD1 (5 bases). The CDR3 loop spans 14 amino acids. Germline loops: CDR1 MNHEY, CDR2 SVGAGI. V lost 5 bases to trimming and J lost 5 bases, with 15 bases between them.

The chain couples TRBV29-1 to TRBJ1-5; a weak D match, TRBD1 (6 bases). Germline V lookup: CDR1 SQVTM, CDR2 ANQGSEA. V was shortened by 5 bases and J by 4 bases, with 12 bases between the two germline ends. This CDR3 region has 13 residues. The CDR3 sequence: CSVSTGHNQPQHF. The CDR3 region has the DNA TGCAGCGTTTCGACAGGCCATAATCAGCCCCAGCATTTT.

The V gene is TRBV10-2, the J gene TRBJ1-1; D ambiguous. The V gene's germline CDR1 is WSHSY and CDR2 SAAADI. The CDR3 covers 11 residues. The V gene lost 8 bases and the J gene lost 4 bases, with 8 bases spanning the gap. For the CDR3, the DNA is TGCGCCAGCTCGGCGGGCACTGAAGCTTTCTTT. The encoded protein is CASSAGTEAFF.

The chain couples TRBV29-1 to TRBJ1-1; D is ambiguous. The ends were cut back, 5 bases at V and 4 bases at J, with 8 bases in the middle. Germline V gene lookup returns CDR1 SQVTM and CDR2 ANQGSEA. The CDR3 length is 11 residues. The CDR3 bases are TGCAGCGTTCGCCGGGGCACTGAAGCTTTCTTT. As protein: CSVRRGTEAFF.

The chain has TRBV19 and TRBJ1-1; no reliable D call. The CDR3 consists of 15 residues. V was trimmed by 2 bases and J by 1 base, leaving 11 bases between them. Per the germline V gene, CDR1 is LNHDA and CDR2 is SQIVND (reference sequence). The CDR3 region has the DNA TGTGCCAGTAGTATAAACCCCGACACGAACACTGAAGCTTTCTTT. Encoded protein: CASSINPDTNTEAFF.

The count of this clone is one. The chain has TRBV11-2 and TRBJ1-1, with D unclear. Trimming cost V 2 bases and J 3 bases, with 16 bases left between them. Germline V lookup: CDR1 SGHAT, CDR2 FQNNGV. This CDR3 comprises 16 residues. The chain's CDR3 is CASSLWVGIADTEAFF. The CDR3 DNA sequence: TGTGCCAGCAGCTTATGGGTCGGGATCGCGGACACTGAAGCTTTCTTT.

The chain is built from TRBV24-1 and TRBJ1-2, with 7 bases aligning to TRBD1. Germline V lookup: CDR1 KGHDR, CDR2 SFDVKD. This CDR3 comprises 12 residues. V dropped 9 bases and J dropped 8; count of bases not matched to a gene: 8. The CDR3 reads CATQGQEGGYTF. The CDR3 coding sequence is TGTGCCACCCAAGGACAGGAGGGGGGCTACACCTTC.

The V and J genes are TRBV6-5 and TRBJ1-2; D not certain. Germline lookup yields CDR1 MNHEY and CDR2 SVGAGI. Trimming took off 2 bases at V and 8 bases at J, with 12 bases between the two ends. The CDR3 consists of 13 residues. As DNA, the CDR3 is TGTGCCAGCAGTTACCACACCGAGGTCGGCTACACCTTC. The encoded protein is CASSYHTEVGYTF.

The chain links TRBV11-1 to TRBJ2-7; TRBD2 aligns across 7 bases. The CDR3 has 14 amino acids. The V gene end was trimmed by 6 bases and the J gene end by 3 bases; junction bases not matched to a gene: 8. Germline V gene sequence: CDR1 SGHAT, CDR2 FQDESV (reference sequence). In DNA, the CDR3 is TGTGCCAGCAGTTCACAGACTAGCATCTACGAGCAGTACTTC. Its translation: CASSSQTSIYEQYF.

The gene calls are TRBV3-1 (or the pseudogene TRBV3-2) and TRBJ2-7, with 9 nucleotides matching TRBD2. Per the germline V gene, CDR1 is LGHDT and CDR2 is YNNKEL (reference sequence). V shed 0 bases, J shed 6 bases, and the junction held 15 bases outside the gene matches. The CDR3 contains 18 residues. CDR3 protein: CASSQEIGVSGGKTEQYF. The CDR3 DNA is TGTGCCAGCAGCCAAGAAATTGGGGTCAGCGGGGGGAAGACCGAGCAGTACTTC.

This clone has a single count. The chain joins TRBV29-1 to TRBJ2-2; possibly TRBD1 for D (6 bases). CDR3 size: 12 residues. Between the trimmed V and J ends, which lost 7 bases and 6 bases, there was a span of 12 bases. Germline values: CDR1 SQVTM, CDR2 ANQGSEA. This CDR3 reads CSAGVRAGELFF. CDR3 sequence (DNA): TGCAGCGCAGGGGTTAGAGCCGGGGAGCTGTTTTTT.

V and J are TRBV10-1 and TRBJ1-1; no firm D call. V dropped 3 bases and J dropped 1 base, with 6 bases sitting between them. Germline CDR1 reads WNHNN; CDR2 reads SYGVQD (reference sequence). This CDR3 has 13 residues. CDR3 loop: CASSENRNTEAFF. The CDR3 region has the DNA TGCGCCAGCAGTGAAAACAGGAACACTGAAGCTTTCTTT.